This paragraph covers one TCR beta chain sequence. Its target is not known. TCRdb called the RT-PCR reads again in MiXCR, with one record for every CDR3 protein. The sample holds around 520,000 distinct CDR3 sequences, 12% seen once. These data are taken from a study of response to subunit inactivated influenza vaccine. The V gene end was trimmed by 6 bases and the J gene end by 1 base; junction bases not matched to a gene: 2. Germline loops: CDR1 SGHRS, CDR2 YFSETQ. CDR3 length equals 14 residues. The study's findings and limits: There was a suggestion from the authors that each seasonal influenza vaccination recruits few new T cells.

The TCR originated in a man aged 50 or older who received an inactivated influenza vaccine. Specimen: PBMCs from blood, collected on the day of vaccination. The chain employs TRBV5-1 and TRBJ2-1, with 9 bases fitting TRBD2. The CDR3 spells CASTGLASYNEQFF. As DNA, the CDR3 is TGCGCCAGCACTGGACTAGCGTCCTACAATGAGCAGTTCTTC.